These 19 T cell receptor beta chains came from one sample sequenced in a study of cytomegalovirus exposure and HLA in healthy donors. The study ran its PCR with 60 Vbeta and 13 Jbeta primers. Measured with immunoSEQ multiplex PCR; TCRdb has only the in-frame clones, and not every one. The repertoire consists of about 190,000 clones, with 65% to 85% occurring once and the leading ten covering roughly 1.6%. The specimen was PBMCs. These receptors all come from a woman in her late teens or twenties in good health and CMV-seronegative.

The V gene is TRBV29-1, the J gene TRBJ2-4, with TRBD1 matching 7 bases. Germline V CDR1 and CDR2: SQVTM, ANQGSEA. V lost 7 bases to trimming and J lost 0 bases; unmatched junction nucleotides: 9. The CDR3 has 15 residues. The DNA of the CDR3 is TGCAGCGCTGGGACAGACCGATTAGCCAAAAACATTCAGTACTTC. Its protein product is CSAGTDRLAKNIQYF. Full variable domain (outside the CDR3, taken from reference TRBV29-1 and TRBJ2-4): SAVISQKPSRDICQRGTSLTIQCQVDSQVTMMFWYRQQPGQSLTLIATANQGSEATYESGFVIDKFPISRPNLTFSTLTVSNMSPEDSSIYLCSAGTDRLAKNIQYFGAGTRLSVL.

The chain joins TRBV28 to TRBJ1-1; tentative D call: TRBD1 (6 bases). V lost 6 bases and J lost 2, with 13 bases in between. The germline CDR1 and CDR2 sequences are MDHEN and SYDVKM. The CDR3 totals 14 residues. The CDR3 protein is CASRLQGSNTEAFF. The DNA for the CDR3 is TGTGCCAGCAGACTACAGGGTTCCAACACTGAAGCTTTCTTT.

The CDR3 coding sequence is TGTGCCAGCAGTAAAGTCTACAGGGAATCCAATCAGCCCCAGCATTTT. Protein: CASSKVYRESNQPQHF. J is TRBJ1-5 and V is TRBV6-1; TRBD1 is a possible D gene (6 bases). The CDR3 covers 16 residues. The V gene's germline CDR1 is MNHNS and CDR2 SASEGT. The V gene lost 5 bases and the J gene lost 3 bases, with 17 bases spanning the gap.

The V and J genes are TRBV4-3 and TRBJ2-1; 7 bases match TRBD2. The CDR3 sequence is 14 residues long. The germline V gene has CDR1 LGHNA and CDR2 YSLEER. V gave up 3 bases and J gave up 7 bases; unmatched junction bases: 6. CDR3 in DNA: TGCGCCAGCAGCCACTCACTAGCGATGAATGAGCAGTTCTTC. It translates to CASSHSLAMNEQFF.

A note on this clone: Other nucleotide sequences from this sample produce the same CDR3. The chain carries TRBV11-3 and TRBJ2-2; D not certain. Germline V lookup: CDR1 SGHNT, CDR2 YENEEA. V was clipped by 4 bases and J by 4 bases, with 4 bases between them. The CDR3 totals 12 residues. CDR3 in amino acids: CASSSSTGELFF. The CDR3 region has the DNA TGTGCCAGCAGCTCGTCCACCGGGGAGCTGTTTTTT.

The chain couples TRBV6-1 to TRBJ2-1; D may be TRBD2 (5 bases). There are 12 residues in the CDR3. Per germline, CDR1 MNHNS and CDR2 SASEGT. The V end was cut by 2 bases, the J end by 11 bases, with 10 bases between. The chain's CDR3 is CASSELREKQFF. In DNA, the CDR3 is TGTGCCAGCAGTGAACTGAGGGAAAAGCAGTTCTTC.

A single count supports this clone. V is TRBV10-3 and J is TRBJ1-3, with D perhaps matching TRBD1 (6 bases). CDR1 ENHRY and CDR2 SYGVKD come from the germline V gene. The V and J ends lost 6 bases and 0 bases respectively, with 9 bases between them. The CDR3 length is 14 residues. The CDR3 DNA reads TGTGCCATCAGAGGACAGTACTCTGGAAACACCATATATTTT. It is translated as CAIRGQYSGNTIYF.

Here the CDR3 DNA reads TGTGCCAGCAGTGAAGCAACAGGGGGCTATGATGGCTACACCTTC. Translating it yields CASSEATGGYDGYTF. The V and J genes are TRBV6-1 and TRBJ1-2; 9 positions agree with TRBD1. The CDR3 is 15 amino acids. V shed 0 bases and J 6 bases; nucleotides not matched to a gene: 5. Per the germline V gene, CDR1 is MNHNS and CDR2 is SASEGT.

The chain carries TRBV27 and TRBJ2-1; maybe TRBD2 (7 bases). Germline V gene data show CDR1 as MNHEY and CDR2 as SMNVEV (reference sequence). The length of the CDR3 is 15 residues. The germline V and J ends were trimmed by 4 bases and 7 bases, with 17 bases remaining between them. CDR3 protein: CASSSHGGRGNEQFF. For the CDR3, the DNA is TGTGCCAGCAGTTCCCACGGGGGGCGGGGAAATGAGCAGTTCTTC.

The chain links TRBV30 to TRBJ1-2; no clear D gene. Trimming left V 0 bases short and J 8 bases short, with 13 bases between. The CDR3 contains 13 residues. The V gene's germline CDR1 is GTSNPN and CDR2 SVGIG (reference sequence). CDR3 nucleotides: TGTGCCTGGAGTGTACTACGGGGTAGGGGCTACACCTTC. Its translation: CAWSVLRGRGYTF.

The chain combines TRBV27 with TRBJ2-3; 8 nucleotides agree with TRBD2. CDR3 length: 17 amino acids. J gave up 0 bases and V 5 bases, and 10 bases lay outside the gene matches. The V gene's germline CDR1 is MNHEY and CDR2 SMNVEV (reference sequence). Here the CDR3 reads CASSQWGLERSTDTQYF. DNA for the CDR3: TGTGCCAGCAGTCAATGGGGACTAGAGAGGAGCACAGATACGCAGTATTTT.

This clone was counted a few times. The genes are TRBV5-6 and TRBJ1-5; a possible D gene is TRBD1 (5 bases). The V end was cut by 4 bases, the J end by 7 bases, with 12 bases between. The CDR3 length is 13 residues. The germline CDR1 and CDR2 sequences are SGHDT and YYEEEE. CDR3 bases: TGTGCCAGCAGCGTTTACAGGTTGCAGCCCCAGCATTTT. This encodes CASSVYRLQPQHF.

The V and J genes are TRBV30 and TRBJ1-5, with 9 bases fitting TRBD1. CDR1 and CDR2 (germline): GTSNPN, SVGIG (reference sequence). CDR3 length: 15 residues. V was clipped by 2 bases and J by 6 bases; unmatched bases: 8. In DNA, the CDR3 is TGTGCCTGGAGTCTAACAACAGGGGGCAGTCAGCCCCAGCATTTT. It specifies CAWSLTTGGSQPQHF.

In nucleotides, the CDR3 is TGTGCCAGCAGCCCCGACAGGAGCAACACTGAAGCTTTCTTT. This encodes CASSPDRSNTEAFF. The chain combines TRBV13 with TRBJ1-1; possible D gene TRBD1, 6 bases. This CDR3 is 14 amino acids long. Germline V gene lookup returns CDR1 PRHDT and CDR2 FYEKMQ (reference sequence). Trimming pared 5 bases from V and 2 bases from J, leaving 12 bases between.

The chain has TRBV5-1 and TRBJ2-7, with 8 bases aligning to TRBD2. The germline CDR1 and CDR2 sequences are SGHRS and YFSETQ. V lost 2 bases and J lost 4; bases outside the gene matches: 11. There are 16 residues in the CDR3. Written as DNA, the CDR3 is TGCGCCAGCAGCTTTGATTCGGGAGGGCCCTCTTACGAGCAGTACTTC. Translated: CASSFDSGGPSYEQYF.

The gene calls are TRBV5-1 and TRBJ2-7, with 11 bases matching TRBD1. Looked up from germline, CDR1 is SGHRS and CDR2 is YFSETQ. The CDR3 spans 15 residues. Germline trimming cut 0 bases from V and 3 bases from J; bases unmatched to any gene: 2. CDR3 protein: CASSLAGTGGYEQYF. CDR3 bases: TGCGCCAGCAGCTTGGCTGGGACAGGGGGCTACGAGCAGTACTTC.

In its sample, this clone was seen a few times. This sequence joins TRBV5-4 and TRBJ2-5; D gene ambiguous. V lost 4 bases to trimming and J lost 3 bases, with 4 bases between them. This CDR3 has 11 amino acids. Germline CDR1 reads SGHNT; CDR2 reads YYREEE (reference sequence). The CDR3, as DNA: TGTGCCAGCAGCCTAGAAGAGACCCAGTACTTC. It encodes CASSLEETQYF. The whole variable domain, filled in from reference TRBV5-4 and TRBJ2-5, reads ETGVTQSPTHLIKTRGQQVTLRCSSQSGHNTVSWYQQALGQGPQFIFQYYREEENGRGNFPPRFSGLQFPNYSSELNVNALELDDSALYLCASSLEETQYFGPGTRLLVL.

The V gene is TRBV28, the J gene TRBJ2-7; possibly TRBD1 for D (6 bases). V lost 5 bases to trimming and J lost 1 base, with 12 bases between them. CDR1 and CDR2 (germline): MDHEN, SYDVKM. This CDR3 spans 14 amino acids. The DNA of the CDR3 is TGTGCCAGCAGTACGACAGGCCTGTCCTACGAGCAGTACTTC. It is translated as CASSTTGLSYEQYF.

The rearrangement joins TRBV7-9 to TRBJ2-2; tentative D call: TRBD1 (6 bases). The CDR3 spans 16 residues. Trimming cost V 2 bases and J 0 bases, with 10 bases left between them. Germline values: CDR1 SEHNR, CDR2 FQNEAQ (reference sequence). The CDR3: CASSLYRDSNTGELFF. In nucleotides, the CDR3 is TGTGCCAGCAGCTTATACAGGGATTCGAACACCGGGGAGCTGTTTTTT.